The 21 T cell receptor beta chains in this list originate from one sample, sequenced in a study of T cell repertoires in cytomegalovirus infection. MiXCR was run by TCRdb on the reads, yielding one entry per CDR3 protein. Here the sample spans some 500,000 distinct CDR3 sequences, 30% to 40% being singletons. For these TCRs, the target antigens are not known. The input for sequencing was cultured PBMCs, taken from culture after CMV antigen stimulation. The receptors were sampled from a human donor in good health (CMV status not recorded). Some clones in this sample may be carry-over from other donors' samples.

The rearrangement links TRBV4-1 to TRBJ1-4; D is possibly TRBD1 (5 bases). Germline values: CDR1 MGHRA, CDR2 YSYEKL. Trimming took 0 bases from V and 7 from J, leaving 12 bases between them. CDR3 length: 15 residues. The CDR3 region is CASSQEGRDGEKLFF. The CDR3 DNA follows: TGCGCCAGCAGCCAAGAGGGTAGGGACGGTGAAAAACTGTTTTTT.

This clonotype was recorded once. The chain links TRBV7-4 to TRBJ2-7; 7 nucleotides line up with TRBD1. The CDR3 covers 15 residues. Germline CDR1 and CDR2: SGHVT and SQSDAQ. V gave up 5 bases and J gave up 4 bases; unmatched junction bases: 11. The CDR3 DNA sequence: TGTGCCAGCAGCCAAGGGCAGGGGGAACTTTACGAGCAGTACGTC. This sequence encodes CASSQGQGELYEQYV.

V usage is TRBV11-3 and J usage is TRBJ2-3, with TRBD1 as a possible D gene (6 bases). The CDR3 covers 14 residues. CDR1 and CDR2 (germline): SGHNT, YENEEA. The ends were cut back, 5 bases at V and 1 base at J, with 10 bases in the middle. The CDR3 spells CASSMGQRTDTQYF. The CDR3, as DNA: TGTGCCAGCAGCATGGGACAACGCACAGATACGCAGTATTTT.

This clonotype was seen more than once but under ten times. The CDR3 is CATSDPARGGRAGDPDTQYF. Here the CDR3 DNA reads TGTGCCACCAGTGATCCCGCGAGGGGGGGCCGGGCGGGAGATCCAGATACGCAGTATTTT. The chain recombines TRBV24-1 with TRBJ2-3; D possibly corresponds to TRBD2 (7 bases). The germline V and J ends were trimmed by 3 bases and 4 bases, with 28 bases remaining between them. This CDR3 spans 20 amino acids. Germline V gene sequence: CDR1 KGHDR, CDR2 SFDVKD.

The table lists this clonotype with a count of one. The chain combines TRBV12-3 or TRBV12-4 with TRBJ1-4; 8 bases align to TRBD1. CDR3 length: 14 residues. V lost 6 bases, J lost 8 bases, and 8 bases stayed unmatched. The CDR3 loop reads CASSFRQGREKLFF. The CDR3 DNA sequence: TGTGCCAGCAGCTTTCGACAGGGGAGGGAAAAACTGTTTTTT.

The V call is TRBV7-6, the J call TRBJ1-2, with a tentative D call TRBD1 (6 bases). Trimming pared 5 bases from V and 7 bases from J, leaving 11 bases between. The CDR3 length is 12 residues. The germline CDR1 and CDR2 sequences are SGHVS and FNYEAQ. As DNA, the CDR3 is TGTGCCAGCAGCGGGGGGCCCGGTGGCTACACCTTC. Protein: CASSGGPGGYTF.

The CDR3 DNA reads as TGTGCCAGCAGCTTAGACGGGACAGCTGAAAAACTGTTTTTT. Its translation: CASSLDGTAEKLFF. The chain carries TRBV5-8 and TRBJ1-4, with 7 bases aligning to TRBD1. Germline values: CDR1 SGHTS, CDR2 YDEGEE. With V trimmed by 2 bases and J by 7 bases, 5 bases remained unmatched. This CDR3 is built from 14 residues.

The chain uses TRBV12-3 or TRBV12-4 and TRBJ2-1, with D maybe TRBD2 (6 bases). The V end was cut by 5 bases, the J end by 12 bases, with 14 bases between. There are 12 residues in the CDR3. CDR3 in DNA: TGTGCCAGCAGTGCTAGCGCAAGTACGCAGTTCTTC. Its translation is CASSASASTQFF.

This clonotype was picked up a small number of times. The chain recombines TRBV7-7 with TRBJ2-1, with TRBD2 matching 10 bases. The germline CDR1 and CDR2 sequences are SSHAT and FNYEAQ (reference sequence). The V segment lost 5 bases and the J segment 4 bases; nucleotides outside the gene matches: 14. The CDR3 totals 18 residues. The CDR3 sequence: CASSPGVLAGELYNEQFF. CDR3 nucleotide sequence: TGTGCCAGCAGCCCAGGGGTCCTAGCGGGGGAATTATACAATGAGCAGTTCTTC.

This chain uses TRBV28 with TRBJ2-7, with D possibly being TRBD2 (5 bases). CDR1 MDHEN and CDR2 SYDVKM come from the germline V gene. The length of the CDR3 is 14 residues. V was clipped by 5 bases and J by 4 bases, with 15 bases between them. Written as DNA, the CDR3 is TGTGCCAGCAGTGGCCCCGGGGAGAGGTACGAGCAGTACTTC. It is translated as CASSGPGERYEQYF.

The chain joins TRBV5-4 to TRBJ1-2; TRBD1 is a possible D gene (6 bases). Trimming cost V 4 bases and J 5 bases, with 21 bases left between them. Looked up from germline, CDR1 is SGHNT and CDR2 is YYREEE (reference sequence). CDR3 length: 16 amino acids. CDR3 DNA: TGTGCCAGCAGCCCTAGGACGGGACAACTCCCTTATGGCTACACCTTC. It codes for CASSPRTGQLPYGYTF.

This clonotype appeared many times. This chain connects TRBV7-8 to TRBJ2-3, with 10 positions matching TRBD2. V was clipped by 1 base and J by 10 bases; unmatched bases: 17. The CDR3 is made up of 18 amino acids. CDR1 SGHVS and CDR2 FQNEAQ come from the germline V gene. In nucleotides, the CDR3 is TGTGCCAGCAGCTTAGATGGAGCGGGAGGGTGGGGCAGGGTGTCGCAGTATTTT. Amino acids: CASSLDGAGGWGRVSQYF. The full variable domain, rest sourced from reference TRBV7-8 and TRBJ2-3, is GAGVSQSPRYKVAKRGQDVALRCDPISGHVSLFWYQQALGQGPEFLTYFQNEAQLDKSGLPSDRFFAERPEGSVSTLKIQRTQQEDSAVYLCASSLDGAGGWGRVSQYFGPGTRLTVL.

Ten or more counts support this clonotype. The gene calls are TRBV19 and TRBJ1-1; D is uncertain. This CDR3 has 12 residues. Per the germline V gene, CDR1 is LNHDA and CDR2 is SQIVND (reference sequence). In nucleotides, the CDR3 is TGTTCTTCCTCACCCGGTAGGACTGAAGCTTTCTTT. Translating it yields CSSSPGRTEAFF.

The J gene is TRBJ1-1, the V gene TRBV11-3; D is ambiguous. The germline V gene has CDR1 SGHNT and CDR2 YENEEA. The ends were cut back, 3 bases at V and 0 bases at J, with 8 bases in the middle. The CDR3 totals 14 residues. The CDR3 DNA follows: TGTGCCAGCAGCTTGTTGACTATGAACACTGAAGCTTTCTTT. Translated, it gives CASSLLTMNTEAFF.

V gene TRBV12-3 or TRBV12-4 combines with J gene TRBJ2-3, with 10 bases that match TRBD2. The V and J ends lost 6 bases and 2 bases, in that order; junction bases with no gene match: 8. The CDR3 covers 16 residues. The CDR3 sequence: CASRSQREGNTDTQYF. The CDR3 DNA follows: TGTGCCAGCAGATCCCAGCGGGAGGGTAACACAGATACGCAGTATTTT.

This clonotype appeared a few times. V and J are TRBV7-2 and TRBJ1-2, with 10 bases lining up with TRBD1. Per the germline V gene, CDR1 is SGHTA and CDR2 is FQGNSA. The CDR3 has 16 residues. Trimming cost V 5 bases and J 5 bases; bases outside gene matches: 11. The CDR3 spells CASSALVGTGAYGYTF. CDR3 DNA: TGTGCCAGCAGCGCTTTGGTAGGGACAGGGGCTTATGGCTACACCTTC.

The chain carries TRBV28 and TRBJ2-7, with a weak D call TRBD2 (6 bases). The V end lost 7 bases, the J end lost 5 bases, and 18 bases lay between the germline ends. This CDR3 has 14 amino acids. CDR1 and CDR2 (germline): MDHEN, SYDVKM. CDR3: CASKTRGGNHEQYF. CDR3 sequence (DNA): TGTGCCAGCAAAACGCGAGGAGGGAACCACGAGCAGTACTTC. Full variable domain (remainder filled in from reference TRBV28 and TRBJ2-7): DVKVTQSSRYLVKRTGEKVFLECVQDMDHENMFWYRQDPGLGLRLIYFSYDVKMKEKGDIPEGYSVSREKKERFSLILESASTNQTSMYLCASKTRGGNHEQYFGPGTRLTVT.

This rearrangement joins TRBV12-3 or TRBV12-4 to TRBJ2-5; D not resolved. V was shortened by 2 bases and J by 2 bases, with 9 bases between the two germline ends. CDR3 size: 14 residues. CDR3 DNA sequence: TGTGCCAGCAGTTTACGGCAGACGCAAGAGACCCAGTACTTC. Protein sequence: CASSLRQTQETQYF.

The V gene is TRBV7-9, the J gene TRBJ2-3; D remains unclear. V lost 0 bases and J lost 1, with 8 bases in between. In germline, CDR1 is SEHNR, CDR2 FQNEAQ (reference sequence). This CDR3 region has 15 residues. The CDR3 here is CASSLASVGTDTQYF. CDR3 nucleotide sequence: TGTGCCAGCAGCTTAGCGAGCGTTGGCACAGATACGCAGTATTTT.

The V call is TRBV11-2, the J call TRBJ2-1; D remains unclear. In germline, CDR1 is SGHAT, CDR2 FQNNGV. Trimming pared 0 bases from V and 9 bases from J, leaving 6 bases between. The CDR3 length is 12 residues. As DNA, the CDR3 is TGTGCCAGCAGCTTAGACTGGGGTGAGCAGTTCTTC. Translating gives CASSLDWGEQFF.

This clonotype occurred a few times. This chain links TRBV19 with TRBJ2-1, with TRBD1 matching over 10 bases. J gave up 7 bases and V 5 bases, and 5 bases lay outside the gene matches. The germline V gene encodes CDR1 LNHDA and CDR2 SQIVND (reference sequence). CDR3 size: 14 residues. DNA of the CDR3: TGTGCCAGTAGTCGGACAGGGGGATCTAATGAGCAGTTCTTC. This codes for CASSRTGGSNEQFF.